This T cell receptor (beta chain) was documented in a study of T cell changes during pregnancy in multiple sclerosis. Only in-frame clones appear in the TCRdb table, and some are missing; sequencing was by immunoSEQ multiplex PCR. The sample has some 40,000 clones; approximately 90% are singletons. The sample here was CD4+ T cells from peripheral blood mononuclear cells, taken in the third trimester of pregnancy. This clonotype was obtained from a female donor with multiple sclerosis, enrolled in a pregnancy study.

The CDR3 DNA follows: TGTGCCAGCAGCACCTACTGGGCCTCTGGAAACACCATATATTTT. Protein product: CASSTYWASGNTIYF. The chain has TRBV6-5 and TRBJ1-3; the D is unclear. Germline values: CDR1 MNHEY, CDR2 SVGAGI. This CDR3 spans 15 amino acids. V was clipped by 6 bases and J by 0 bases, with 12 bases between them.